This TCR beta chain came from a study of blood T cells in healthy people across ages. The study's findings and limits: The recorded TCR beta diversity per million T cells decreased in a roughly linear manner with age.

Healthy Russian Caucasian donors spanned ages about 6 to 90 years. This clonotype was counted a single time. The antigen remains undetermined. The second PCR ran about 6 to 12 cycles with a sample-barcoded 5' primer and J-beta primers. The authors tagged each cDNA molecule using a template-switch adaptor with 12 random nucleotides. TCRdb passed the 5' RACE reads through MiXCR, listing each CDR3 protein once. The table has fewer than 1.5 million distinct CDR3 sequences, 42% seen once. V lost 1 base to trimming and J lost 11 bases, with 23 bases between them. The CDR3 consists of 16 residues. The germline CDR1 and CDR2 sequences are SNHLY and FYNNEI.

This clonotype was sampled from a woman between 18 and 29 years old in good health. The chain links TRBV2 to TRBJ2-5; the D gene is possibly TRBD2 (5 bases). The specimen was blood. CDR3 DNA sequence: TGTGCCAGCAGTGAAGTTGGCTCTAGCTCCTACAATGAGCAGTACTTC. It encodes CASSEVGSSSYNEQYF.